These 30 T cell receptor beta chains were sequenced from one sample in a study of cytomegalovirus exposure and HLA in healthy donors. PCR amplification relied on 60 Vbeta primers (plus 13 Jbeta primers). Clones were sequenced by immunoSEQ multiplex PCR, and TCRdb holds only the in-frame ones, with some missing. The sample has 200,000 to 250,000 clones. The sequencing sample was made of PBMCs. These receptors were collected from a woman younger than 45 in good health and CMV-seropositive.

J is TRBJ1-5 and V is TRBV4-1; D is unresolved. Trimming took off 4 bases at V and 7 bases at J, with 11 bases between the two ends. The length of the CDR3 is 13 residues. Per the germline V gene, CDR1 is MGHRA and CDR2 is YSYEKL. CDR3 nucleotides: TGCGCCAGCAGCCCTCAGGCTCAGCAGCCCCAGCATTTT. This codes for CASSPQAQQPQHF.

Details on this clone: One end of the junction is discordant with germline, which a read error may explain. The rearrangement links TRBV29-1 to TRBJ1-2; D is unresolved. The CDR3 is 10 amino acids. The germline CDR1 and CDR2 sequences are SQVTM and ANQGSEA. The CDR3 protein is CSVANTVSFF. In DNA, the CDR3 is TGCAGCGTTGCTAATACAGTGAGCTTCTTC. Full variable domain (missing parts from reference TRBV29-1 and TRBJ1-2): SAVISQKPSRDICQRGTSLTIQCQVDSQVTMMFWYRQQPGQSLTLIATANQGSEATYESGFVIDKFPISRPNLTFSTLTVSNMSPEDSSIYLCSVANTVSFFGSGTRLTVV.

The chain uses TRBV5-1 and TRBJ2-7; possible D gene TRBD1, 6 bases. Germline V lookup: CDR1 SGHRS, CDR2 YFSETQ. Trimming took 0 bases from V and 2 from J, leaving 12 bases between them. The CDR3 is made up of 15 amino acids. CDR3 nucleotides: TGCGCCAGCAGCTTGGGCCCGGGACAACCCTACGAGCAGTACTTC. Protein sequence: CASSLGPGQPYEQYF.

This CDR3 is CASSEAGGGDDIQYF. The CDR3 nucleotides are TGTGCCAGCAGTGAAGCGGGAGGGGGTGACGACATTCAGTACTTC. This chain links TRBV6-1 with TRBJ2-4, with a weak D call TRBD2 (7 bases). The CDR3 runs to 15 residues. Germline V gene sequence: CDR1 MNHNS, CDR2 SASEGT. Trimming pared 0 bases from V and 8 bases from J, leaving 14 bases between.

The CDR3 DNA sequence: TGTGCCAGCAGGTTACTAGCGGGACCTAACTACGAGCAGTACTTC. Its translation: CASRLLAGPNYEQYF. V is TRBV7-2 and J is TRBJ2-7; the match to TRBD2 covers 10 bases. This CDR3 comprises 15 residues. CDR1 and CDR2 from the germline V gene are SGHTA and FQGNSA. The junction had 8 bases not matched to a gene; V was cut back by 6 bases and J by 3 bases. The variable domain in full, completed from reference TRBV7-2 and TRBJ2-7, reads GAGVSQSPSNKVTEKGKDVELRCDPISGHTALYWYRQSLGQGLEFLIYFQGNSAPDKSGLPSDRFSAERTGGSVSTLTIQRTQQEDSAVYLCASRLLAGPNYEQYFGPGTRLTVT.

This chain connects TRBV28 to TRBJ2-1; 10 nucleotides match TRBD2. This CDR3 spans 16 amino acids. Germline values: CDR1 MDHEN, CDR2 SYDVKM. J lost 7 bases, V lost 5 bases, and 11 bases had no gene match. The chain's CDR3 is CASSPMTSGYLNEQFF. The DNA for the CDR3 is TGTGCCAGCAGTCCGATGACTAGCGGGTATCTGAATGAGCAGTTCTTC. The variable domain in full, completed from reference TRBV28 and TRBJ2-1, reads DVKVTQSSRYLVKRTGEKVFLECVQDMDHENMFWYRQDPGLGLRLIYFSYDVKMKEKGDIPEGYSVSREKKERFSLILESASTNQTSMYLCASSPMTSGYLNEQFFGPGTRLTVL.

This chain connects TRBV5-1 to TRBJ2-7; 8 nucleotides line up with TRBD1. The V gene's germline CDR1 is SGHRS and CDR2 YFSETQ. V shed 4 bases and J 7 bases; nucleotides not matched to a gene: 16. CDR3 length: 16 residues. Here the CDR3 DNA reads TGCGCCAGCAGCCGCAACTATGGACAGGGTGCGGGGGAGCAGTACTTC. Its protein product is CASSRNYGQGAGEQYF.

The V call is TRBV19, the J call TRBJ2-1; a weak D match, TRBD1 (7 bases). V was clipped by 3 bases and J by 8 bases, with 14 bases between them. CDR3 size: 14 residues. Germline V lookup: CDR1 LNHDA, CDR2 SQIVND (reference sequence). The DNA for the CDR3 is TGTGCCAGTAGTATCGGGCAGGGGGGAGATGAGCAGTTCTTC. It yields the protein CASSIGQGGDEQFF.

The rearrangement uses TRBV7-8 and TRBJ2-1; 9 bases are a match to TRBD2. Germline trimming cut 2 bases from V and 8 bases from J; bases unmatched to any gene: 13. Germline CDR1 reads SGHVS; CDR2 reads FQNEAQ. The CDR3 has 17 amino acids. The CDR3, as DNA: TGTGCCAGCAGCTTATTGGGACTAGCAGCCCCTCGGGATGAGCAGTTCTTC. Translation: CASSLLGLAAPRDEQFF.

The rearrangement links TRBV10-3 to TRBJ2-1, with 7 nucleotides matching TRBD1. The CDR3 is 15 residues long. The V segment lost 4 bases and the J segment 9 bases; nucleotides outside the gene matches: 12. Germline values: CDR1 ENHRY, CDR2 SYGVKD. The CDR3 protein is CAISGGDRAPVEQFF. CDR3 DNA sequence: TGTGCCATCAGTGGGGGAGACAGGGCACCGGTTGAGCAGTTCTTC.

The chain uses TRBV14 and TRBJ2-7, with a possible D match to TRBD1 (6 bases). The germline V gene has CDR1 SGHDN and CDR2 FVKESK. The length of the CDR3 is 16 residues. V was shortened by 8 bases and J by 0 bases, with 20 bases between the two germline ends. The CDR3 reads CASGISSGVSSYEQYF. CDR3 DNA sequence: TGTGCCAGCGGCATCTCGTCAGGGGTAAGCTCCTACGAGCAGTACTTC.

V is TRBV5-4 and J is TRBJ2-1; unclear D gene. The CDR3 has 11 amino acids. Germline V CDR1 and CDR2: SGHNT, YYREEE (reference sequence). Trimming pared 4 bases from V and 9 bases from J, leaving 8 bases between. The CDR3: CASSTAGEQFF. The CDR3 DNA is TGTGCCAGCAGCACAGCAGGTGAGCAGTTCTTC.

The chain carries TRBV9 and TRBJ2-1; a possible D gene is TRBD2 (5 bases). Trimming cost V 4 bases and J 4 bases, with 21 bases left between them. The V gene's germline CDR1 is SGDLS and CDR2 YYNGEE. This CDR3 is built from 17 residues. The DNA for the CDR3 is TGTGCCAGCAGCCCTTATCCCAGTCTCGGGGATTACAATGAGCAGTTCTTC. It specifies CASSPYPSLGDYNEQFF. Based on the CDR3 plus reference TRBV9 and TRBJ2-1, the full variable domain is DSGVTQTPKHLITATGQRVTLRCSPRSGDLSVYWYQQSLDQGLQFLIQYYNGEERAKGNILERFSAQQFPDLHSELNLSSLELGDSALYFCASSPYPSLGDYNEQFFGPGTRLTVL.

V is TRBV11-2 and J is TRBJ2-5; a weak D match, TRBD2 (6 bases). The V gene lost 0 bases and the J gene lost 5 bases, with 16 bases spanning the gap. Germline lookup yields CDR1 SGHAT and CDR2 FQNNGV. The CDR3 spans 16 residues. As DNA, the CDR3 is TGTGCCAGCAGCTTAGATTTGTTCGAGGGGAGGGAGACCCAGTACTTC. Translation gives CASSLDLFEGRETQYF.

In the case of this clone: Other DNA sequences from this sample encode an identical CDR3 as well. This chain links TRBV5-1 with TRBJ2-1; D may be TRBD2 (6 bases). This CDR3 has 12 amino acids. The ends were cut back, 5 bases at V and 10 bases at J, with 13 bases in the middle. Germline values: CDR1 SGHRS, CDR2 YFSETQ. As DNA, the CDR3 is TGCGCCAGCAGTGTGGAGGGAGAGGAGCAGTTCTTC. As protein: CASSVEGEEQFF.

This chain connects TRBV7-7 to TRBJ2-1; 10 nucleotides line up with TRBD2. The CDR3 is 16 residues long. The germline V gene encodes CDR1 SSHAT and CDR2 FNYEAQ (reference sequence). The V gene end was trimmed by 5 bases and the J gene end by 9 bases; junction bases not matched to a gene: 13. CDR3 sequence (DNA): TGTGCCAGCAGCCTCCATCCAGCGGGGGGGCCGAGTGAGCAGTTCTTC. This codes for CASSLHPAGGPSEQFF.

This chain links TRBV9 with TRBJ1-3; no clear D. Per the germline V gene, CDR1 is SGDLS and CDR2 is YYNGEE. The CDR3 is 16 amino acids. The ends were cut back, 2 bases at V and 4 bases at J, with 16 bases in the middle. CDR3 in amino acids: CASSVQFVPEGNTIYF. In nucleotides, the CDR3 is TGTGCCAGCAGCGTCCAATTTGTGCCAGAAGGAAACACCATATATTTT.

The rearrangement joins TRBV6-5 to TRBJ2-7, with D tentatively TRBD2 (6 bases). CDR3 length: 15 residues. The germline gives CDR1 MNHEY, CDR2 SVGAGI. Trimming took 6 bases from V and 2 from J, leaving 17 bases between them. CDR3 sequence reads: CASSRPGLLTYEQYF. CDR3 bases: TGTGCCAGCAGCCGACCGGGACTGCTAACCTACGAGCAGTACTTC.

V and J are TRBV4-3 and TRBJ1-1; D may be TRBD1 (5 bases). Looked up from germline, CDR1 is LGHNA and CDR2 is YSLEER. Trimming cost V 0 bases and J 0 bases, with 5 bases left between them. CDR3 length: 14 amino acids. This CDR3 is CASSQEQVNTEAFF. The CDR3 DNA reads TGCGCCAGCAGCCAAGAACAGGTGAACACTGAAGCTTTCTTT.

The genes are TRBV6-6 and TRBJ2-3, with 9 bases matching TRBD1. The CDR3 has 15 amino acids. The V and J ends lost 6 bases and 3 bases, in that order; junction bases with no gene match: 7. Looked up from germline, CDR1 is MNHNY and CDR2 is SVGAGI (reference sequence). CDR3 region: CASSPPGQGTDTQYF. The CDR3 DNA reads TGTGCCAGCAGCCCTCCGGGACAGGGAACAGATACGCAGTATTTT.

The gene calls are TRBV5-1 and TRBJ2-3, with 14 bases identical to TRBD2. V lost 3 bases and J lost 4; bases outside the gene matches: 10. Per the germline V gene, CDR1 is SGHRS and CDR2 is YFSETQ. The CDR3 is 18 amino acids. The CDR3 protein is CASSWPGLAGVVADTQYF. DNA for the CDR3: TGCGCCAGCAGCTGGCCGGGACTAGCGGGAGTGGTCGCAGATACGCAGTATTTT. Looking up the rest from reference TRBV5-1 and TRBJ2-3 gives the full variable domain: KAGVTQTPRYLIKTRGQQVTLSCSPISGHRSVSWYQQTPGQGLQFLFEYFSETQRNKGNFPGRFSGRQFSNSRSEMNVSTLELGDSALYLCASSWPGLAGVVADTQYFGPGTRLTVL.

The rearrangement uses TRBV6-5 and TRBJ2-4, with 7 bases fitting TRBD1. V lost 8 bases, J lost 3 bases, and 10 bases stayed unmatched. The CDR3 is 15 residues long. The germline V gene encodes CDR1 MNHEY and CDR2 SVGAGI. This chain's CDR3 is CASGPASGGKNIQYF. For the CDR3, the DNA is TGTGCCAGCGGACCAGCTTCAGGGGGCAAAAACATTCAGTACTTC.

The rearrangement joins TRBV6-1 to TRBJ1-5; 8 bases agree with TRBD1. CDR1 is MNHNS and CDR2 is SASEGT in the germline V gene. V shed 5 bases, J shed 2 bases, and the junction held 2 bases outside the gene matches. The CDR3 has 14 amino acids. The CDR3: CASSPDRGNQPQHF. CDR3 in DNA: TGTGCCAGCAGTCCGGACAGGGGCAATCAGCCCCAGCATTTT.

The chain recombines TRBV7-2 with TRBJ1-5, with a weak D call TRBD1 (6 bases). This CDR3 has 12 amino acids. In germline, CDR1 is SGHTA, CDR2 FQGNSA. Trimming removed 5 bases from V and 8 bases from J, with 10 bases in between. The CDR3 nucleotides are TGTGCCAGCAGCACTAACAGGGAGCCCCAGCATTTT. Amino acids: CASSTNREPQHF.

V and J are TRBV29-1 and TRBJ2-5; TRBD1 matches at 7 bases. Germline values: CDR1 SQVTM, CDR2 ANQGSEA. J gave up 6 bases and V 4 bases, and 8 bases lay outside the gene matches. The CDR3 covers 13 residues. The CDR3 spells CSVVTGIGQTQYF. Written as DNA, the CDR3 is TGCAGCGTTGTGACAGGGATCGGGCAGACCCAGTACTTC.

The V call is TRBV5-4, the J call TRBJ2-3, with D possibly TRBD2 on 7 matching bases. Germline-derived CDR1 and CDR2 are SGHNT and YYREEE (reference sequence). This CDR3 contains 15 residues. V dropped 0 bases and J dropped 3 bases, with 11 bases sitting between them. The CDR3 region has the DNA TGTGCCAGCAGCTTGGGAGGGGGGGGTACAGATACGCAGTATTTT. Translating it yields CASSLGGGGTDTQYF. The whole variable domain, remainder taken from reference TRBV5-4 and TRBJ2-3, is ETGVTQSPTHLIKTRGQQVTLRCSSQSGHNTVSWYQQALGQGPQFIFQYYREEENGRGNFPPRFSGLQFPNYSSELNVNALELDDSALYLCASSLGGGGTDTQYFGPGTRLTVL.

The rearrangement links TRBV5-1 to TRBJ1-4, with 7 bases fitting TRBD1. The CDR3 totals 15 residues. V gave up 3 bases and J gave up 4 bases; unmatched junction bases: 6. Per germline, CDR1 SGHRS and CDR2 YFSETQ. Here the CDR3 DNA reads TGCGCCAGCAGCTCCACGGGACAGTTTAATGAAAAACTGTTTTTT. Amino acid sequence: CASSSTGQFNEKLFF.

The V gene is TRBV27, the J gene TRBJ1-2; TRBD1 agrees at 7 bases. Losses at the gene ends were 6 bases for V and 2 bases for J; bases not matched to a gene: 6. The CDR3 consists of 14 residues. Germline V gives CDR1 MNHEY, CDR2 SMNVEV (reference sequence). Here the CDR3 reads CASRATGRNYGYTF. CDR3 nucleotide sequence: TGTGCCAGCAGGGCGACAGGGCGGAACTATGGCTACACCTTC.

This chain links TRBV18 with TRBJ1-4; a possible D gene is TRBD1 (6 bases). This CDR3 has 15 residues. Trimming removed 6 bases at V and 3 bases at J, with 14 bases between. The V gene's germline CDR1 is KGHSH and CDR2 LQKENI. In DNA form, the CDR3 reads TGTGCCAGCTCGTCTGGACAGCCGGCTAATGAAAAACTGTTTTTT. Its protein is CASSSGQPANEKLFF.

This chain links TRBV21-1 with TRBJ2-5; the listed D gene, TRBD2, was not tested against the DNA. TRBV21-1 is described as a pseudogene. The CDR3 is made up of 13 amino acids. CDR3 coding DNA: TGTGCCAGCAGCATTGGAGCGCGAGAGACCCAGTACTTC. As protein: CASSIGARETQYF.